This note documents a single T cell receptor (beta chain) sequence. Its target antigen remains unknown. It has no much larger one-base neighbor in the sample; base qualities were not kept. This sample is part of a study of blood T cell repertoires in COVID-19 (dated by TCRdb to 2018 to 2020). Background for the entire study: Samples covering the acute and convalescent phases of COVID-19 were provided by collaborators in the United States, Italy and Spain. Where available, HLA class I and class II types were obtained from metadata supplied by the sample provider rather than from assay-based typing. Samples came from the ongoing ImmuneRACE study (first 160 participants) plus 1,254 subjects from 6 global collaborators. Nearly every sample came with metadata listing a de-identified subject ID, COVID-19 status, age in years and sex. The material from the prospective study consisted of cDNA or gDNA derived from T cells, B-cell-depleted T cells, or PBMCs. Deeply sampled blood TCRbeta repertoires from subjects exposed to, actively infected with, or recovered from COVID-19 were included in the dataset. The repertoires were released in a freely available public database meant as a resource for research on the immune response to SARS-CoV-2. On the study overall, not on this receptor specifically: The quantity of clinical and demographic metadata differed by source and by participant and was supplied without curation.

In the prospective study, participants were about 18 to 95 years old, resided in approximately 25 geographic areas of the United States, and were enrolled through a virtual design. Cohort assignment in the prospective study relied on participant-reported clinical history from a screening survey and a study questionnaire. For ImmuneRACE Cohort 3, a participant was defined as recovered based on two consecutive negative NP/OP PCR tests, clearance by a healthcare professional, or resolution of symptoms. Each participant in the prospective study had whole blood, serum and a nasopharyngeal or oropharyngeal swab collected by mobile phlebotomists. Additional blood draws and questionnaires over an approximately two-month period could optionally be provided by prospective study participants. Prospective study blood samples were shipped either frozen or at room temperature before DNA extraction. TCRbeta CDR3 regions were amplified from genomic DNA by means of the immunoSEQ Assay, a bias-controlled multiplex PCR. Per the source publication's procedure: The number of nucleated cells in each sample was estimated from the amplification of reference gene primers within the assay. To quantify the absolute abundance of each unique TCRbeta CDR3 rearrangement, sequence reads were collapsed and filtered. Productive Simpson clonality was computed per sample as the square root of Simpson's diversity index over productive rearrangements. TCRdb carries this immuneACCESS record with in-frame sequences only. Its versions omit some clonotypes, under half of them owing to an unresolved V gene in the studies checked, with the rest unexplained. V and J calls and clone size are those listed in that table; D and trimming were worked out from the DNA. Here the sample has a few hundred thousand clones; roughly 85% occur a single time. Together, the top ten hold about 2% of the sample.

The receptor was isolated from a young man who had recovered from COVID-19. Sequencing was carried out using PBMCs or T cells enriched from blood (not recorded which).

The DNA sequence is given as TGCGCCAGCTCTCAGGGGCTAGCGGCCTCAGATACGCAGTATTTT. It specifies CASSQGLAASDTQYF. This sequence uses TRBV5-1 and TRBJ2-3, with a tentative D gene TRBD2 over 7 matching bases. For CDR1 and CDR2, the germline V gene lists SGHRS and YFSETQ. A distance of 19 bases separates the germline ends of V and J, which lose 7 bases and 4 bases respectively. Including the terminal cysteine and phenylalanine, the CDR3 comprises 15 residues. The read is trimmed to its CDR3 DNA, 45 bases read in frame from base 1.